The 7 T cell receptor beta chains reported below all come from one sample, sequenced in a study of blood T cell repertoires in COVID-19. TCRdb keeps only in-frame clones here, not all; method: immunoSEQ multiplex PCR. The repertoire has roughly 64,000 clones, about nine tenths of them found once; the top ten carry approximately 3%. The sample comprised peripheral blood. The receptors derive from a man aged 45 to 65 with active COVID-19.

This clone was seen a handful of times. The CDR3 loop is CASSQRQGWDAFF. Here the CDR3 DNA reads TGCGCCAGCAGTCAAAGACAGGGGTGGGACGCGTTCTTC. The J gene is TRBJ2-1, the V gene TRBV23-1; 8 bases match TRBD1. TRBV23-1 is recorded as an ORF, its role being uncertain. The CDR3 has 13 residues. V was clipped by 2 bases and J by 15 bases; unmatched bases: 9.

The V call is TRBV10-1, the J call TRBJ1-1; D is perhaps TRBD1 (5 bases). In germline, CDR1 is WNHNN, CDR2 SYGVQD (reference sequence). The CDR3 extends over 13 amino acids. V was pared by 0 bases and J by 10 bases, with 12 bases between. This CDR3 is CASSESQGRAAFF. The CDR3 bases are TGCGCCAGCAGTGAGTCTCAGGGCAGGGCAGCTTTCTTT.

The chain is built from TRBV18 and TRBJ1-6; D remains unclear. The V gene's germline CDR1 is KGHSH and CDR2 LQKENI. V lost 3 bases and J lost 8, with 11 bases in between. This CDR3 has 14 amino acids. CDR3 in DNA: TGTGCCAGCTCACCGGAGTGGAGGGATTCACCCCTCCACTTT. Protein product: CASSPEWRDSPLHF.

V usage is TRBV29-1 and J usage is TRBJ2-7; 7 bases are shared with TRBD1. Per germline, CDR1 SQVTM and CDR2 ANQGSEA. J was trimmed by 2 bases and V by 6 bases; bases with no gene match: 7. This CDR3 comprises 13 residues. The CDR3 reads CSVSAGTAYEQYF. CDR3 bases: TGCAGCGTCTCGGCCGGGACAGCCTACGAGCAGTACTTC.

The V gene is TRBV19, the J gene TRBJ2-3, with 8 bases fitting TRBD1. Germline loops: CDR1 LNHDA, CDR2 SQIVND (reference sequence). Trimming cost V 3 bases and J 10 bases; bases outside gene matches: 12. The CDR3 extends over 15 amino acids. CDR3 loop: CASSIPGTGSESQYF. The CDR3 nucleotides read TGTGCCAGTAGTATCCCGGGGACAGGAAGTGAGTCGCAGTATTTT.

This rearrangement joins TRBV10-1 to TRBJ2-7; D possibly corresponds to TRBD1 (5 bases). The CDR3 sequence is 14 residues long. Trimming took off 0 bases at V and 4 bases at J, with 10 bases between the two ends. Germline CDR1 reads WNHNN; CDR2 reads SYGVQD (reference sequence). CDR3 nucleotides: TGCGCCAGCAGTGAGTCGGGCAGGGCTTACGAGCAGTACTTC. Its protein product is CASSESGRAYEQYF.

The CDR3 DNA reads TGCAGTCAGGGGCAGGTAGGTGAAGCTTTCTTT. Its translation is CSQGQVGEAFF. The chain uses TRBV20-1 and TRBJ1-1; maybe TRBD1 (6 bases). Germline CDR1 reads DFQATT; CDR2 reads SNEGSKA (reference sequence). The CDR3 has 11 residues. Trimming removed 8 bases from V and 7 bases from J, with 14 bases in between.